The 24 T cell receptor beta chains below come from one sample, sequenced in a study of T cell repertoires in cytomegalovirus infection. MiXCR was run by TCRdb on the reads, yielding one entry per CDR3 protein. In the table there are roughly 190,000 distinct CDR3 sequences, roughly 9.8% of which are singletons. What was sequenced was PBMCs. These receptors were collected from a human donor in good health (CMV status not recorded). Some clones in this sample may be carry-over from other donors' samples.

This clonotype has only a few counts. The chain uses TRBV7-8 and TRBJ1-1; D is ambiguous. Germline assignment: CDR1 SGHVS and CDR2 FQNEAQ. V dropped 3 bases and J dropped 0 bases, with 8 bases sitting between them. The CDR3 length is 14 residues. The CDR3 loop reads CASSLSQLNTEAFF. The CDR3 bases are TGTGCCAGCAGCTTGTCACAATTGAACACTGAAGCTTTCTTT.

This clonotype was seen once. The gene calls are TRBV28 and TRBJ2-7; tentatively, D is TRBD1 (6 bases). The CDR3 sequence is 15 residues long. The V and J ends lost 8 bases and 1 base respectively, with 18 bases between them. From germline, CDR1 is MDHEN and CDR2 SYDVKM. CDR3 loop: CASQSRGSASYEQYF. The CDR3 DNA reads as TGTGCCAGCCAAAGTAGGGGGAGTGCTTCCTACGAGCAGTACTTC.

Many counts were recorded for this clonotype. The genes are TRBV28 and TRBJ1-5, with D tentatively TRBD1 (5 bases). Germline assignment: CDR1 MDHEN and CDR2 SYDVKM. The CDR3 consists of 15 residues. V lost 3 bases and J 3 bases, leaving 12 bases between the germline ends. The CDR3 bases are TGTGCCAGCAGTTTCGGGGGGATCCCCAATCAGCCCCAGCATTTT. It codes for CASSFGGIPNQPQHF.

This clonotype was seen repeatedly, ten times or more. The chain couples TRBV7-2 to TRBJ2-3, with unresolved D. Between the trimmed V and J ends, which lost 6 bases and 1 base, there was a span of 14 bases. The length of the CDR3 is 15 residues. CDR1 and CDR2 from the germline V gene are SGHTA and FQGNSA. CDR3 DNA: TGTGCCAGCAGTCCGGGCCCCCACCGCACAGATACGCAGTATTTT. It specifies CASSPGPHRTDTQYF.

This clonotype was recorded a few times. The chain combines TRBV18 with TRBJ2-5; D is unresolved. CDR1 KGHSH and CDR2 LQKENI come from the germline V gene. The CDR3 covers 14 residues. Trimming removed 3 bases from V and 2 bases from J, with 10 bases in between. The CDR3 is CASSPRILQETQYF. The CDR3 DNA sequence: TGTGCCAGCTCACCGCGGATTTTACAAGAGACCCAGTACTTC.

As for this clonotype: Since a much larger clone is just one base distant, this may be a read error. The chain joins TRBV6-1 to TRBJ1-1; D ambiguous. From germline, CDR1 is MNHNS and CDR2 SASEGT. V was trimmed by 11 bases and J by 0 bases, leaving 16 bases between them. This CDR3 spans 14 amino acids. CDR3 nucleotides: TGTGCCGGTACCGTGACCGCCATGAACACTGAAGCTTTCTTT. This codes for CAGTVTAMNTEAFF.

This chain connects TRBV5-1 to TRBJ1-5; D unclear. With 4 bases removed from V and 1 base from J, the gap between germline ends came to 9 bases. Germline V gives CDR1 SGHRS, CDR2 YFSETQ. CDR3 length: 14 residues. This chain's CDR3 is CASSIDGSNQPQHF. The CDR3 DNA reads TGCGCCAGCAGCATTGACGGCAGCAATCAGCCCCAGCATTTT.

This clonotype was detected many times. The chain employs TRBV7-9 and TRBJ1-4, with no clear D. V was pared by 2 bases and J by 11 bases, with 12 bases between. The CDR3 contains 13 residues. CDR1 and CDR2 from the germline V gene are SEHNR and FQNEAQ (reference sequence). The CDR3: CASSLRQDGKLFF. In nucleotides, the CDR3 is TGTGCCAGCAGCTTAAGGCAGGACGGCAAACTGTTTTTT.

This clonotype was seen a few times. The CDR3 DNA follows: TGTGCCAGCAGGCAGTCACAGGGAGAATGGGATGGCTACACCTTC. Amino acids: CASRQSQGEWDGYTF. The chain couples TRBV12-3 or TRBV12-4 to TRBJ1-2; D is possibly TRBD1 (6 bases). The V and J ends lost 6 bases and 6 bases respectively, with 20 bases between them. The CDR3 runs to 15 residues.

The CDR3 reads CASSRTGSRSPLHF. As DNA, the CDR3 is TGTGCCAGCAGTAGGACAGGGTCTCGATCACCCCTCCACTTT. V gene TRBV5-6 combines with J gene TRBJ1-6; 8 nucleotides align to TRBD1. V was pared by 5 bases and J by 10 bases, with 8 bases of the junction left unmatched. The CDR3 loop spans 14 amino acids. Germline V gene sequence: CDR1 SGHDT, CDR2 YYEEEE.

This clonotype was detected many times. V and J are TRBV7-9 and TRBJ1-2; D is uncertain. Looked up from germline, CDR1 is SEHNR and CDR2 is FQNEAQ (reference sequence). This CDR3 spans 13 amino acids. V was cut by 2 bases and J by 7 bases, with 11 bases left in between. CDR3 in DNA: TGTGCCAGCAGCTTAATCTTAGGGTTTGGCTACACCTTC. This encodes CASSLILGFGYTF. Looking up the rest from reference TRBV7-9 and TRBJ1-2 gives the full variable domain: DTGVSQNPRHKITKRGQNVTFRCDPISEHNRLYWYRQTLGQGPEFLTYFQNEAQLEKSRLLSDRFSAERPKGSFSTLEIQRTEQGDSAMYLCASSLILGFGYTFGSGTRLTVV.

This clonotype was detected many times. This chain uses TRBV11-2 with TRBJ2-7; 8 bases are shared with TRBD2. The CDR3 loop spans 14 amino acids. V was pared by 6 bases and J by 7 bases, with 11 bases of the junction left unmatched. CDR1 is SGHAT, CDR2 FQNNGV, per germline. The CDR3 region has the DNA TGTGCCAGCAGTACCGGGACTAGTCACGTTGAGCAGTACTTC. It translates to CASSTGTSHVEQYF.

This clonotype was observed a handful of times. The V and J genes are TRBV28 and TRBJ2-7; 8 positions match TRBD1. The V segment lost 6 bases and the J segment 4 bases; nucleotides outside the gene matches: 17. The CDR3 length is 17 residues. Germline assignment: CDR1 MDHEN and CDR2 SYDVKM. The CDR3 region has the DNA TGTGCCAGCAGCCGACCCCGGACAGGGAACCCCCCGTACGAGCAGTACTTC. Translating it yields CASSRPRTGNPPYEQYF.

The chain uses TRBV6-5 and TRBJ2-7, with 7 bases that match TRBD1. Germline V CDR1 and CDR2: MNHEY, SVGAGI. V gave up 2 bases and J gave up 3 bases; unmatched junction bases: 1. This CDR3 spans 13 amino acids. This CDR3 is CASSYRQGYEQYF. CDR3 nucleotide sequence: TGTGCCAGCAGTTACCGACAGGGCTACGAGCAGTACTTC.

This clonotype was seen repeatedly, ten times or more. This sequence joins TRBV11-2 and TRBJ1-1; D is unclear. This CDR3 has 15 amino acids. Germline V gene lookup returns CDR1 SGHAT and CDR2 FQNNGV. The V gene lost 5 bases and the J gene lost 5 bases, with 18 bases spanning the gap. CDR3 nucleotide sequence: TGTGCCAGCAGCCCAACGGGCCATCCGAGGACTGAAGCTTTCTTT. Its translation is CASSPTGHPRTEAFF.

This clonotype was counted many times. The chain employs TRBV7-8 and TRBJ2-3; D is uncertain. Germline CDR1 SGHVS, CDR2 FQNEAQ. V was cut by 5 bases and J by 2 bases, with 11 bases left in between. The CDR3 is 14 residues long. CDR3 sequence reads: CASSPTQVTDTQYF. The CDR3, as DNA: TGTGCCAGCAGCCCCACCCAGGTCACAGATACGCAGTATTTT.

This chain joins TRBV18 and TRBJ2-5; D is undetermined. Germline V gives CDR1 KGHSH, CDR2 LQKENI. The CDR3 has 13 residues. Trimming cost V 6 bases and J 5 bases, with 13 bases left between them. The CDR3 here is CASSPNSAETQYF. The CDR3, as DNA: TGTGCCAGCTCGCCTAACAGTGCGGAGACCCAGTACTTC.

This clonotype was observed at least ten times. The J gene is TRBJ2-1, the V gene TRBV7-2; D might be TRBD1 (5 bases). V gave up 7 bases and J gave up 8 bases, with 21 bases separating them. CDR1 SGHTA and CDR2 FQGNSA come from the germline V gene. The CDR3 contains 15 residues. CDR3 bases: TGTGCCAGCACTCCATTAGGGGATGTTTTTGATGAGCAGTTCTTC. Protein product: CASTPLGDVFDEQFF.

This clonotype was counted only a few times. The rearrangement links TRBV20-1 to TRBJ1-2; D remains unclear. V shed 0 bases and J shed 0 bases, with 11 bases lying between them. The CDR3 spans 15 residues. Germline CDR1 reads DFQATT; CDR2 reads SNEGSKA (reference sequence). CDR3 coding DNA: TGCAGTGCTAGAGATCCGACCGCCACTAACTATGGCTACACCTTC. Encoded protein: CSARDPTATNYGYTF.

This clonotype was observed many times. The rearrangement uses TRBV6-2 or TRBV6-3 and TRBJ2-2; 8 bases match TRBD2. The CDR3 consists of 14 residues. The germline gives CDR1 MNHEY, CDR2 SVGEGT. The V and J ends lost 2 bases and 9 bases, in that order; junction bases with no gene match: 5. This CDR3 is CASSYIGGARELFF. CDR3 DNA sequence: TGTGCCAGCAGTTACATCGGGGGGGCCCGGGAGCTGTTTTTT.

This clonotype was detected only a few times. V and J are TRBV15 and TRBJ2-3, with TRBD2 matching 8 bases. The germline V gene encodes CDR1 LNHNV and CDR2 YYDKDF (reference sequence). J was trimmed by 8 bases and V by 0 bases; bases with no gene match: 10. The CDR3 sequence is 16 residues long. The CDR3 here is CATSRDQAGAGGTQYF. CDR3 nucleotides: TGTGCCACCAGCAGAGATCAAGCGGGGGCGGGCGGTACGCAGTATTTT.

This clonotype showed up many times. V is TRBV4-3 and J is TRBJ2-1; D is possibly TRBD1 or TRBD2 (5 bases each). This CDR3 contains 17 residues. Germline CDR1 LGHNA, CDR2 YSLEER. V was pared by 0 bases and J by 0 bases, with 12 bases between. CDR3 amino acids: CASSQDWDGSSYNEQFF. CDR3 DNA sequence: TGCGCCAGCAGCCAAGATTGGGACGGAAGCTCCTACAATGAGCAGTTCTTC.

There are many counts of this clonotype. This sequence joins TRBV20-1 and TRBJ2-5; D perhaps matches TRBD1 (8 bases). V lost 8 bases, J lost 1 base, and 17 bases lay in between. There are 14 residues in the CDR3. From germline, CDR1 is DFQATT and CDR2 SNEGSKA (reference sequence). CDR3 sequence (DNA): TGCAGTCCGGAGAGCGGGACAGGCCAAGAGACCCAGTACTTC. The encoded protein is CSPESGTGQETQYF.

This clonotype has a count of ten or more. The CDR3 loop is CASSIVGAGDFMNTEAFF. In DNA form, the CDR3 reads TGTGCCAGTAGTATAGTCGGGGCAGGAGATTTTATGAACACTGAAGCTTTCTTT. The rearrangement links TRBV19 to TRBJ1-1, with D possibly matching TRBD1 (5 bases). CDR1 and CDR2 (germline): LNHDA, SQIVND (reference sequence). CDR3 length: 18 amino acids. The ends were cut back, 1 base at V and 0 bases at J, with 18 bases in the middle.